These 3 T cell receptor beta chains share one sample of origin, sequenced in a study of T cell responses to AZD1222 COVID-19 vaccine. Assay: immunoSEQ multiplex PCR; the TCRdb copy retains only in-frame clones and omits some. The sample carries over 110,000 clones, about 90% recorded once. The sequencing used peripheral blood, collected 28 days after the second AZD1222 dose. These receptor sequences come from an adult who received the AZD1222 COVID-19 vaccine.

The rearrangement uses TRBV7-6 and TRBJ1-1; 7 bases map to TRBD1. CDR1 is SGHVS and CDR2 is FNYEAQ in the germline V gene. J was trimmed by 5 bases and V by 4 bases; bases with no gene match: 7. CDR3 size: 14 residues. The CDR3 nucleotides read TGTGCCAGCAGCTCACAGACAGGGAGAACTGAAGCTTTCTTT. Translation: CASSSQTGRTEAFF.

The chain combines TRBV28 with TRBJ1-2; perhaps TRBD1 as D (6 bases). Germline V CDR1 and CDR2: MDHEN, SYDVKM. The CDR3 has 17 residues. V shed 1 base and J shed 5 bases, with 20 bases lying between them. The CDR3 sequence is CASSLSLGPGRGYGYTF. Here the CDR3 DNA reads TGTGCCAGCAGTTTATCCTTGGGGCCCGGCAGGGGATATGGCTACACCTTC.

V usage is TRBV27 and J usage is TRBJ2-7, with 11 bases identical to TRBD2. After removal of 3 bases from V and 4 bases from J, the junction contained 8 bases not matched to a gene. Germline V gene sequence: CDR1 MNHEY, CDR2 SMNVEV (reference sequence). The CDR3 loop spans 16 amino acids. As DNA, the CDR3 is TGTGCCAGCAGTTTTTCACTACTAGCGGGGGTTTACGAGCAGTACTTC. This sequence encodes CASSFSLLAGVYEQYF.